These T cell receptor beta chains were read from a single sample in a study of patients and donors after allogeneic stem cell transplantation. MiXCR, applied by TCRdb to the RT-PCR reads, yields one record per CDR3 protein. The sample consists of tens of thousands of distinct CDR3 sequences, around 7% of them appearing once. Sequenced material: blood, either unsorted or a sorted T cell fraction (not recorded which). These receptors originate from a human donor who was either an allogeneic HSCT recipient or a stem cell or donor lymphocyte infusion donor (not recorded which). It is not recorded whose cells these are; they may come from a transplant donor. CDR3s include the opening cysteine and the closing phenylalanine or tryptophan. The D gene is left open where the match is weak. Clone size is stated in some rows and not others, as once, few, many or a class when expanded.

>-|TRBV7-9|TRBJ2-5|TRBD2
TGTGCCATTGGAATGGCGGGAGGGTCAGAGACCCAGTACTTC
CAIGMAGGSETQYF
>many|TRBV29-1|TRBJ2-3|-
TGCAGCGTTGCCCGAGCACGGTCCACAGATACGCAGTATTTT
CSVARARSTDTQYF
>many|TRBV20-1|TRBJ1-4|-
TGCAGTGCTAGTTTGCAGGAAAAACTGTTTTTT
CSASLQEKLFF
>many|TRBV4-1|TRBJ1-2|TRBD1
TGCGCCAGCAGCGATCCGGGACAGGGAAACTATGGCTACACCTTC
CASSDPGQGNYGYTF
>many|TRBV18|TRBJ1-3|-
TGTGCCAGCTCACCACCGTTGGGTTCTGGAAACACCATATATTTT
CASSPPLGSGNTIYF
>few|TRBV20-1|TRBJ2-2|TRBD1
TGCAGTGCTGGCCGGGACAGCGTGAACACCGGGGAGCTGTTTTTT
CSAGRDSVNTGELFF
>many|TRBV28|TRBJ2-2|TRBD2
TGTGCCAGCAACGGAGCGGGAGAAGGGACCGGGGAGCTGTTTTTT
CASNGAGEGTGELFF
>many|TRBV29-1|TRBJ2-7|-
TGCAGCGTTGGGGAGGGGGTGACCTACGAGCAGTACTTC
CSVGEGVTYEQYF
>-|TRBV3-1|TRBJ2-3|TRBD2
TGTGCCAGCAGCCCAGGGACTAGCGGGAGGGCAGATACGCAGTATTTT
CASSPGTSGRADTQYF
>few|TRBV19|TRBJ2-1|-
TGTGCCAGTAGTATGTACTACTTAAGAACCGGCTACAATGAGCAGTTCTTC
CASSMYYLRTGYNEQFF
>many|TRBV5-1|TRBJ2-6|-
TGCGCCAGCAGCTTGGCCGGAGACTCTGGGGCCAACGTCCTGACTTTC
CASSLAGDSGANVLTF
>-|TRBV2|TRBJ2-1|-
TGTGCCAGCAGTGTAGCGGAAAGCTCCTACAATGAGCAGTTCTTC
CASSVAESSYNEQFF
>-|TRBV6-4|TRBJ2-1|-
TGTGCCAGCAGTTTTAAGCATGATGAGCAGTTCTTC
CASSFKHDEQFF
>-|TRBV18|TRBJ2-2|-
TGTGCCAGCTCACGTACGGTCGCGGGGAACACCGGGGAGCTGTTTTTT
CASSRTVAGNTGELFF
>many|TRBV7-3|TRBJ1-2|TRBD1
TGTGCCAGCAGCTTAACCGGACAGGGACCCTACTATGGCTACACCTTC
CASSLTGQGPYYGYTF
>many|TRBV6-2/TRBV6-3|TRBJ2-4|-
TGTGCCAGCAGTGAGGACGGAATAGCCAAAAACATTCAGTACTTC
CASSEDGIAKNIQYF
>many|TRBV9|TRBJ1-2|TRBD1
TGTGCCAGCAGCGTAGCAGACAGGGGGCGTAATGGCTACACCTTC
CASSVADRGRNGYTF
>many|TRBV6-5|TRBJ2-3|TRBD2
TGTGCCAGCGGGAGGGATTACACAGATACGCAGTATTTT
CASGRDYTDTQYF
>many|TRBV10-3|TRBJ2-2|-
TGTGCCATCAGTGGCCCAACCTTGGGGAGCCGGGAGCTGTTTTTT
CAISGPTLGSRELFF
>many|TRBV7-2|TRBJ2-3|-
TGTGCCAGCAGCTTAGGACAGAGGGAGACAGATACGCAGTATTTT
CASSLGQRETDTQYF
>-|TRBV20-1|TRBJ2-3|-
TGCAGTGCTATTGAGAGCACAGATACGCAGTATTTT
CSAIESTDTQYF
>many|TRBV25-1|TRBJ1-6|-
TGTGCCAGCAGTGAAACGGGGAACTCACCCCTCCACTTT
CASSETGNSPLHF
>many|TRBV15|TRBJ1-2|-
TGTGCCACCAGCAGTTTGGGACTGACAGCTAACTATGGCTACACCTTC
CATSSLGLTANYGYTF
>many|TRBV28|TRBJ2-2|-
TGTGCCAGCAGTTCGAGGGTTGTGGGCACCGGGGAGCTGTTTTTT
CASSSRVVGTGELFF
>few|TRBV11-2|TRBJ2-1|TRBD2
TGTGCCAGCAGCCCTAGACTAGCGGGGGCGAATGAGCAGTTCTTC
CASSPRLAGANEQFF
>many|TRBV11-2|TRBJ2-1|TRBD2
TGTGCCAGCAGCTTAGATCTAGCGGGAGTAAACGACCAGTTCTTC
CASSLDLAGVNDQFF
>many|TRBV12-3/TRBV12-4|TRBJ1-2|-
TGTGCCAGCAGACTTAACGGTGGCTACACCTTC
CASRLNGGYTF
>many|TRBV24-1|TRBJ2-6|-
TGTGCCACCAGTGATCCTCAGGGCGCTAGCTCTGGGGCCAACGTCCTGACTTTC
CATSDPQGASSGANVLTF
>-|TRBV6-6|TRBJ2-2|TRBD2
TGTGCCAGCAGTTCCGATAGCGGGAGTGGGTTATCCGGGGAGCTGTTTTTT
CASSSDSGSGLSGELFF
>few|TRBV24-1|TRBJ2-1|TRBD1
TGTGCCACCAGTGATTCGACAGGGGCTGCCTACAATGAGCAGTTCTTC
CATSDSTGAAYNEQFF
>-|TRBV7-9|TRBJ2-7|TRBD2
TGTGCCAGCAGCTTACTTAGCGGGAGGTTCGGCGAGCAGTACTTC
CASSLLSGRFGEQYF
>few|TRBV21-1|TRBJ2-7|-
TGTGCCAGCAGCAAAACTGTCTTTATGACTAGCTACTTTAACGAGCAGTACTTC
CASSKTVFMTSYFNEQYF
>-|TRBV7-9|TRBJ2-1|TRBD2
TGTGCCAGCAGCTTGGACACTAGCGGGAGGGCCTACAATGAGCAGTTCTTC
CASSLDTSGRAYNEQFF
>-|TRBV4-1|TRBJ2-7|-
TGCGCCAGCAGCTACCAAGCGAGTGGTACGTACGAGCAGTACTTC
CASSYQASGTYEQYF
>many|TRBV10-3|TRBJ2-1|-
TGTGCCATCAGTGATCTCAATGAGCAGTTCTTC
CAISDLNEQFF
>few|TRBV18|TRBJ2-5|-
TGTGCCAGCTCATCGATAAAAGAGACCCAGTACTTC
CASSSIKETQYF
>few|TRBV20-1|TRBJ2-3|TRBD2
TGCAGTGCTAGAAAGACTAGCGGCACAGATACGCAGTATTTT
CSARKTSGTDTQYF
>many|TRBV5-5|TRBJ1-5|TRBD1
TGTGCCAGCAGCTTAGACAGGGGCAGGTCCCAGCATTTT
CASSLDRGRSQHF
>many|TRBV2|TRBJ1-6|-
TGTGCCAGCCGACAGGATTCACCCCTCCACTTT
CASRQDSPLHF
>few|TRBV9|TRBJ2-1|-
TGTGCCAGCGGGAGGACCTACAATGAGCAGTTCTTC
CASGRTYNEQFF
>many|TRBV7-3|TRBJ2-1|-
TGTGCCAGCAGCTTTGGGAATAGCGGCTCCTACAATGAGCAGTTCTTC
CASSFGNSGSYNEQFF
>-|TRBV6-5|TRBJ2-7|-
TGTGCCAGCAGTTACGGGTCGGACTACGAGCAGTACTTC
CASSYGSDYEQYF
>-|TRBV2|TRBJ2-1|TRBD2
TGTGCCAGCAGTGCGGAACCTAGCGGGAGCCATGAGCAGTTCTTC
CASSAEPSGSHEQFF
>few|TRBV28|TRBJ2-3|-
TGTGCCAGCAGTCCCCTCCCCCCCAGGTCAGATACGCAGTATTTT
CASSPLPPRSDTQYF
>many|TRBV4-3|TRBJ2-7|-
TGCGCCAGCAGCCAAGATCACCTCTCCTACGAGCAGTACTTC
CASSQDHLSYEQYF
>many|TRBV7-9|TRBJ2-1|-
TGTGCCAGCAGCCCTTCCCAGGTTTACAATGAGCAGTTCTTC
CASSPSQVYNEQFF